Below are 17 T cell receptor beta chains sequenced from a single sample in a study of cytomegalovirus exposure and HLA in healthy donors. Clones were sequenced by immunoSEQ multiplex PCR, and TCRdb holds only the in-frame ones, with some missing. Of 200,000 to 250,000 clones in the sample, around nine tenths were seen once. The sample taken for sequencing was PBMCs. All receptors derive from a man in his late teens or twenties in good health and CMV-seronegative.

The V gene is TRBV29-1, the J gene TRBJ1-4, with 9 bases aligning to TRBD1. From germline, CDR1 is SQVTM and CDR2 ANQGSEA. J lost 5 bases, V lost 4 bases, and 5 bases had no gene match. CDR3 size: 14 residues. CDR3 nucleotides: TGCAGCGTTGGAGGGACAGGGTTAAATGAAAAACTGTTTTTT. Its protein product is CSVGGTGLNEKLFF.

This sequence joins TRBV9 and TRBJ2-3, with 7 bases aligning to TRBD2. The junction had 7 bases not matched to a gene; V was cut back by 4 bases and J by 2 bases. The CDR3 runs 15 residues. Germline V gene lookup returns CDR1 SGDLS and CDR2 YYNGEE. The CDR3 bases are TGTGCCAGCAGCTCTCTAGCGGATCCCACAGATACGCAGTATTTT. It specifies CASSSLADPTDTQYF.

The V call is TRBV7-2, the J call TRBJ1-1, with 8 bases fitting TRBD1. Trimming cost V 1 base and J 4 bases; bases outside gene matches: 5. This CDR3 region has 15 residues. Germline V gives CDR1 SGHTA, CDR2 FQGNSA. The CDR3 spells CASSLEAGGITEAFF. The CDR3 DNA sequence: TGTGCCAGCAGCTTAGAGGCAGGGGGCATCACTGAAGCTTTCTTT.

This clone was seen only a few times. The chain couples TRBV29-1 to TRBJ1-2; 7 bases are shared with TRBD1. The CDR3 is made up of 11 amino acids. Trimming cost V 6 bases and J 8 bases; bases outside gene matches: 6. Germline lookup yields CDR1 SQVTM and CDR2 ANQGSEA. The CDR3 DNA reads as TGCAGCGTCTTCACAGGGGACGGCTACACCTTC. The encoded protein is CSVFTGDGYTF.

This sequence joins TRBV2 and TRBJ1-1, with D possibly being TRBD1 (5 bases). In germline, CDR1 is SNHLY, CDR2 FYNNEI. V was trimmed by 3 bases and J by 5 bases, leaving 10 bases between them. The CDR3 covers 13 residues. Here the CDR3 reads CASSDRVRTEAFF. The DNA for the CDR3 is TGTGCCAGCAGTGACAGGGTCCGGACTGAAGCTTTCTTT.

This clone was observed a single time. The rearrangement uses TRBV4-3 and TRBJ2-5, with 7 positions matching TRBD2. The CDR3 has 15 residues. Trimming cost V 4 bases and J 3 bases; bases outside gene matches: 8. The V gene's germline CDR1 is LGHNA and CDR2 YSLEER. The CDR3 reads CASSLKRGVEETQYF. As DNA, the CDR3 is TGCGCCAGCAGCCTCAAACGGGGGGTGGAAGAGACCCAGTACTTC.

The gene calls are TRBV5-1 and TRBJ1-6; possibly TRBD1 for D (6 bases). CDR1 is SGHRS, CDR2 YFSETQ, per germline. The CDR3 is made up of 14 amino acids. Trimming removed 2 bases at V and 9 bases at J, with 12 bases between. CDR3 protein: CASSLQGVASPLHF. The CDR3 nucleotides are TGCGCCAGCAGCTTACAGGGTGTAGCTTCACCCCTCCACTTT.

The chain uses TRBV4-3 and TRBJ1-2; D is unresolved. Germline V lookup: CDR1 LGHNA, CDR2 YSLEER. The CDR3 extends over 15 amino acids. The V end was cut by 1 base, the J end by 7 bases, with 16 bases between. In nucleotides, the CDR3 is TGCGCCAGCAGCCAAGGCCGGACTGCCGCTTCTGGCTACACCTTC. It translates to CASSQGRTAASGYTF.

This clone has just one count. V gene TRBV27 combines with J gene TRBJ2-3, with TRBD2 identical over 7 bases. With 6 bases clipped from V and 1 base from J, the junction kept 4 bases outside the gene matches. Germline lookup yields CDR1 MNHEY and CDR2 SMNVEV (reference sequence). There are 14 residues in the CDR3. DNA of the CDR3: TGTGCCAGCAGCCGGCTAGCGGGCACAGATACGCAGTATTTT. Its protein is CASSRLAGTDTQYF.

On this clone: The sample has other DNA sequences that encode this CDR3 too. The chain joins TRBV15 to TRBJ2-7, with a weak D call TRBD1 (5 bases). The CDR3 has 12 amino acids. The germline V and J ends were trimmed by 3 bases and 4 bases, with 7 bases remaining between them. The germline CDR1 and CDR2 sequences are LNHNV and YYDKDF (reference sequence). CDR3 sequence reads: CATSRQGYEQYF. In DNA form, the CDR3 reads TGTGCCACCAGCAGGCAGGGTTACGAGCAGTACTTC.

V and J are TRBV4-3 and TRBJ2-1; TRBD2 aligns across 7 bases. Germline CDR1 LGHNA, CDR2 YSLEER. The CDR3 runs to 15 residues. V lost 0 bases and J lost 9; bases outside the gene matches: 8. The CDR3 loop reads CASSQDHSSGGEQFF. The DNA of the CDR3 is TGCGCCAGCAGCCAAGATCACTCTTCGGGGGGTGAGCAGTTCTTC.

CDR3 DNA: TGCGCCAGCAGGCCCAGGGCGGGGGGGCCTGAGACCCAGTACTTC. Its translation: CASRPRAGGPETQYF. The V gene is TRBV10-2, the J gene TRBJ2-5; 9 nucleotides agree with TRBD2. The CDR3 extends over 15 amino acids. CDR1 is WSHSY and CDR2 is SAAADI in the germline V gene. After removal of 6 bases from V and 5 bases from J, the junction contained 10 bases not matched to a gene.

The chain has TRBV27 and TRBJ1-1; TRBD1 is a possible D gene (6 bases). Germline V CDR1 and CDR2: MNHEY, SMNVEV (reference sequence). There are 16 residues in the CDR3. The germline V and J ends were trimmed by 0 bases and 5 bases, with 16 bases remaining between them. The CDR3 loop is CASSLSRGAFGTEAFF. The DNA of the CDR3 is TGTGCCAGCAGTTTATCCAGGGGAGCTTTTGGGACTGAAGCTTTCTTT.

V and J are TRBV2 and TRBJ1-5, with 10 positions matching TRBD1. V trimming: 10 bases; J trimming: 6 bases; junction bases outside the gene matches: 9. The CDR3 is 14 residues long. Germline assignment: CDR1 SNHLY and CDR2 FYNNEI. DNA for the CDR3: TGTGCCACCCGTGGGACAGGGGTGGGTCAGCCCCAGCATTTT. Residues: CATRGTGVGQPQHF.

The chain employs TRBV5-4 and TRBJ1-5, with D possibly matching TRBD1 (6 bases). This CDR3 spans 14 amino acids. Trimming shortened V by 0 bases and J by 4 bases, and 8 bases separated the two germline ends. Germline lookup yields CDR1 SGHNT and CDR2 YYREEE (reference sequence). In DNA, the CDR3 is TGTGCCAGCAGCTTGGAAGGGGGTAATCAGCCCCAGCATTTT. Encoded protein: CASSLEGGNQPQHF.

The CDR3 sequence: CASSLRQTTNEKLFF. CDR3 sequence (DNA): TGCGCCAGCAGCCTCAGACAGACAACTAATGAAAAACTGTTTTTT. This rearrangement joins TRBV4-3 to TRBJ1-4, with D tentatively TRBD1 (5 bases). V lost 4 bases to trimming and J lost 0 bases, with 9 bases between them. Germline V gives CDR1 LGHNA, CDR2 YSLEER. The CDR3 sequence is 15 residues long.

The chain employs TRBV2 and TRBJ2-7; no clear D. The V end was cut by 8 bases, the J end by 0 bases, with 8 bases between. This CDR3 is 12 amino acids long. CDR1 and CDR2 (germline): SNHLY, FYNNEI. CDR3 amino acids: CASGQSSYEQYF. The CDR3 DNA reads as TGTGCCAGCGGGCAGAGCTCCTACGAGCAGTACTTC. The full variable domain, rest sourced from reference TRBV2 and TRBJ2-7, is EPEVTQTPSHQVTQMGQEVILRCVPISNHLYFYWYRQILGQKVEFLVSFYNNEISEKSEIFDDQFSVERPDGSNFTLKIRSTKLEDSAMYFCASGQSSYEQYFGPGTRLTVT.